A selection of T cell receptor beta chains follows, all from one sample in a study of blood T cells in healthy people across ages. TCRdb used MiXCR to reprocess the 5' RACE reads, holding one entry per CDR3 protein. The sample holds hundreds of thousands of distinct CDR3 sequences, more than 25% seen once. Specimen: blood. These receptors originate from a woman of 80 years or more in good health. CDR3s include the opening cysteine and the closing phenylalanine or tryptophan. A D gene is named only where the DNA matches it firmly. A clone size is listed for some rows: how often the clone was seen (once, few, many), or a class if it is expanded.

>-|TRBJ2-5|TRBV19|many
TGTGCCAGTAGTATGGACTTTCAAGAGACCCAGTACTTC
CASSMDFQETQYF
>TRBD1|TRBJ1-2|TRBV12-3/TRBV12-4|few
TGTGCCAGCGAAGACAGGGGAGCCTATGGCTACACCTTC
CASEDRGAYGYTF
>-|TRBJ1-2|TRBV3-1|few
TGTGCCAGCAGCCAAGATCCGGTGGTTGGCTACACCTTC
CASSQDPVVGYTF
>-|TRBJ2-7|TRBV6-2/TRBV6-3|-
TGTGCCAGCGGTGAACAGGGCTACGAGCAGTACTTC
CASGEQGYEQYF
>-|TRBJ2-7|TRBV7-2|-
TGTGCCAGCAGCCCGACGGGAATCCAGAGCCACGAGCAGTACTTC
CASSPTGIQSHEQYF
>TRBD2|TRBJ2-1|TRBV30|-
TGTGCCTGGAAGTTAAGCGGGGGTTACAATGAGCAGTTCTTC
CAWKLSGGYNEQFF
>-|TRBJ1-2|TRBV14|few
TGTGCCAGCAGAGAGGGACACGGAGGCTATGGCTACACCTTC
CASREGHGGYGYTF
>-|TRBJ1-1|TRBV6-5|-
TGTGCCAGCAGTTATGTTCCAGGGAACACTGAAGCTTTCTTT
CASSYVPGNTEAFF
>TRBD1|TRBJ2-1|TRBV7-2|many
TGTGCCAGCAGCCACAGGGGGCAGGCCTACAATGAGCAGTTCTTC
CASSHRGQAYNEQFF
>-|TRBJ1-1|TRBV7-6|few
TGTGCCAGCAGCCCAGGCAGGGGTAGGGTGGCTGAAGCTTTCTTT
CASSPGRGRVAEAFF
>-|TRBJ1-5|TRBV2|-
TGTGCCAGCAGCGCGGACACTCGGCCCCAGCATTTT
CASSADTRPQHF
>-|TRBJ1-6|TRBV7-9|-
TGTGCCAGCAGCTTAGTTGCGGGGACTAGGCATTCTCCTTCACCCCTCCACTTT
CASSLVAGTRHSPSPLHF
>TRBD1|TRBJ1-6|TRBV7-2|many
TGTGCCAGCAGCATATCGACAGGGGCGTATAATTCACCCCTCCACTTT
CASSISTGAYNSPLHF
>TRBD1|TRBJ2-7|TRBV27|many
TGTGCCAGCAGTTTATCCTCAGGACAGGGGACATACGAGCAGTACTTC
CASSLSSGQGTYEQYF
>TRBD1|TRBJ2-2|TRBV6-1|-
TGTGCCAGCAGTGCGGGACCGGGACAGGGTCGAACCGGGGAGCTGTTTTTT
CASSAGPGQGRTGELFF
>-|TRBJ2-7|TRBV10-3|many
TGTGCCATCAGTGAGTCCAGGGGACACGAGCAGTACTTC
CAISESRGHEQYF
>TRBD1|TRBJ1-2|TRBV3-1|many
TGTGCCAGCAGCAGCGACAGGGCCCCCTATGGCTACACCTTC
CASSSDRAPYGYTF
>-|TRBJ2-7|TRBV7-9|-
TGTGCCAGCAGTTTATTGACTCGACTGAAGAAGTCCTGCGAGCAGTACTTC
CASSLLTRLKKSCEQYF
>TRBD2|TRBJ2-1|TRBV7-9|many
TGTGCCAGCAGCCGAGCGGGGGTAGCATACAATGAGCAGTTCTTC
CASSRAGVAYNEQFF
>-|TRBJ2-3|TRBV20-1|many
TGCAGTGCTATGGTGTTGGATACGCAGTATTTT
CSAMVLDTQYF
>-|TRBJ1-2|TRBV5-1|-
TGCGCCGGCAGCTTGGAGACAGGAGGCAGGCAGGGCTACACCTTC
CAGSLETGGRQGYTF
>-|TRBJ2-3|TRBV12-3/TRBV12-4|-
TGTGCAGATAGCCTAGGGGCGGGAACAGATGTGGAGTATTTT
CADSLGAGTDVEYF
>TRBD2|TRBJ2-5|TRBV2|many
TGTGCCAGCAGTCCATCACTAGCGGGGAAAGAGACCCAGTACTTC
CASSPSLAGKETQYF
>TRBD2|TRBJ2-3|TRBV20-1|many
TGCAGTGCTACCCCGACTAGCGGCATGCCAGATACGCAGTATTTT
CSATPTSGMPDTQYF
>TRBD1|TRBJ1-2|TRBV29-1|-
TGCAGCGTTGCCCACAGGGGCGGCTACACCTTC
CSVAHRGGYTF
>-|TRBJ1-1|TRBV6-2/TRBV6-3|few
TGTGCCAGCAGTTACAAACCTGGGACGACGGGGGACACTGAAGCTTTCTTT
CASSYKPGTTGDTEAFF
>-|TRBJ2-1|TRBV14|many
TGTGCCAGCAGCCAAACTCAGGGTCGCGACAATGAGCAGTTCTTC
CASSQTQGRDNEQFF
>TRBD2|TRBJ2-1|TRBV20-1|many
TGCAGTGCTAGAGATCACGCCCGGACTAGCCCGAGCTCCTACAATGAGCAGTTCTTC
CSARDHARTSPSSYNEQFF
>-|TRBJ1-5|TRBV20-1|many
TGCAGTGCCAGGACAGCGGGGGTTCAGCCCCAGCATTTT
CSARTAGVQPQHF
>-|TRBJ2-7|TRBV4-1|many
TGCGCCAGCAGCCAAGCTGACAGACGAACCTACGAGCAGTACTTC
CASSQADRRTYEQYF
>-|TRBJ1-4|TRBV6-6|once
TGTGCCAGCAGTTGGGATGACGAAAAACTGTTTTTT
CASSWDDEKLFF
>TRBD2|TRBJ2-5|TRBV7-2|once
TGTGCCAGCAGCCCTCAGCGGGACCGACGCCAAGAGACCCAGTACTTC
CASSPQRDRRQETQYF
>-|TRBJ1-6|TRBV6-1|-
TGTGCCAGCAGTGAAAGACACATCGCTAATTCACCCCTCCACTTT
CASSERHIANSPLHF
>-|TRBJ2-7|TRBV27|many
TGTGCCAGCAGTGTAGCAGCGAGGGCCCTCTACGAGCAGTACTTC
CASSVAARALYEQYF
>-|TRBJ1-5|TRBV12-3/TRBV12-4|many
TGTGCCAGCTCGATGGGGGCACGGCAGCCCCAGCATTTT
CASSMGARQPQHF
>TRBD1|TRBJ2-3|TRBV6-6|many
TGTGCCAGCAAGCCGACAGGGGAGTTGGATACGCAGTATTTT
CASKPTGELDTQYF